Each of the 14 T cell receptor beta chains below was sequenced from the same sample in a study of OX40 agonist ivuxolimab in advanced cancers. The assay was immunoSEQ multiplex PCR, and TCRdb's table has in-frame clones only and misses some. Of roughly 81,000 clones in the sample, 94% were seen once. The source material was CD4+ or CD8+ T cells sorted from blood, sampled in a trial of the OX40 agonist ivuxolimab. The receptors here all came from an adult with an advanced solid tumor such as melanoma, head and neck, liver or kidney cancer.

The rearrangement joins TRBV11-2 to TRBJ2-5; D unclear. The CDR3 totals 14 residues. The ends were cut back, 2 bases at V and 2 bases at J, with 9 bases in the middle. In germline, CDR1 is SGHAT, CDR2 FQNNGV. The CDR3 DNA is TGTGCCAGCAGCTTAATCGCTCAGCAAGAGACCCAGTACTTC. It codes for CASSLIAQQETQYF.

The chain carries TRBV5-4 and TRBJ2-3; D tentatively fits TRBD1 or TRBD2 (5 bases each). Trimming removed 2 bases at V and 6 bases at J, with 16 bases between. The CDR3 is 15 residues long. Germline CDR1 is SGHNT and CDR2 is YYREEE (reference sequence). The CDR3 bases are TGTGCCAGCAGCTTTGTCCAGGGAGTGAGGGATACGCAGTATTTT. The encoded protein is CASSFVQGVRDTQYF.

The chain combines TRBV5-8 with TRBJ1-1, with D unclear. Germline V lookup: CDR1 SGHTS, CDR2 YDEGEE. The ends were cut back, 5 bases at V and 7 bases at J, with 12 bases in the middle. The CDR3 consists of 12 residues. The CDR3 DNA reads TGTGCCAGCAGGAGTCCGTCAGGTGAAGCTTTCTTT. Translated: CASRSPSGEAFF.

This chain links TRBV7-9 with TRBJ1-3, with D uncertain. This CDR3 is built from 18 residues. CDR1 is SEHNR, CDR2 FQNEAQ, per germline (reference sequence). V lost 1 base to trimming and J lost 5 bases, with 21 bases between them. CDR3 DNA sequence: TGTGCCAGCAGCTTAGAGGGTGGGGTCACCGCACCCCGAAACACCATATATTTT. Translated, it gives CASSLEGGVTAPRNTIYF.

This clone came up once. The chain carries TRBV12-5 and TRBJ2-5; 9 nucleotides match TRBD1. The ends lost 2 bases at V and 4 bases at J; junction bases unmatched: 11. The germline V gene has CDR1 LGHNT and CDR2 FRNRAP. CDR3 length: 17 amino acids. In DNA form, the CDR3 reads TGTGCTAGTGGTTTGAGTACCCGGGACAGGGATGGAGAGACCCAGTACTTC. Amino acid sequence: CASGLSTRDRDGETQYF.

The chain carries TRBV27 and TRBJ1-1; TRBD1 might be the D (5 bases). The length of the CDR3 is 15 residues. Trimming removed 4 bases from V and 2 bases from J, with 14 bases in between. Germline assignment: CDR1 MNHEY and CDR2 SMNVEV (reference sequence). The CDR3 sequence: CASSYGTPGNTEAFF. The CDR3 DNA sequence: TGTGCCAGCAGTTACGGGACCCCAGGAAACACTGAAGCTTTCTTT.

The gene calls are TRBV27 and TRBJ2-1, with D unresolved. Germline V CDR1 and CDR2: MNHEY, SMNVEV (reference sequence). Trimming pared 2 bases from V and 9 bases from J, leaving 8 bases between. CDR3 size: 12 residues. The CDR3 region has the DNA TGTGCCAGCAGTTTAAACCGCATTGAGCAGTTCTTC. It is translated as CASSLNRIEQFF.

The chain links TRBV6-5 to TRBJ1-2, with a possible D match to TRBD1 (6 bases). The V gene's germline CDR1 is MNHEY and CDR2 SVGAGI. The CDR3 is made up of 15 amino acids. V lost 0 bases, J lost 7 bases, and 15 bases lay in between. The CDR3 loop is CASSYSKSGAGGYTF. The CDR3 DNA reads TGTGCCAGCAGTTACTCGAAATCAGGGGCTGGTGGCTACACCTTC.

This rearrangement joins TRBV19 to TRBJ1-5; 7 bases agree with TRBD1. The CDR3 extends over 15 amino acids. Germline V lookup: CDR1 LNHDA, CDR2 SQIVND (reference sequence). V shed 1 base and J 2 bases; nucleotides not matched to a gene: 2. This CDR3 is CASSIVQGGNQPQHF. For the CDR3, the DNA is TGTGCCAGTAGTATAGTGCAGGGGGGCAATCAGCCCCAGCATTTT.

This chain joins TRBV4-1 and TRBJ1-2; TRBD1 aligns across 11 bases. Germline V lookup: CDR1 MGHRA, CDR2 YSYEKL. V gave up 5 bases and J gave up 5 bases; unmatched junction bases: 4. This CDR3 comprises 14 residues. The CDR3 coding sequence is TGCGCCAGCAGCGGGGGACAGGGGGAATATGGCTACACCTTC. Its translation: CASSGGQGEYGYTF.

This sequence joins TRBV7-2 and TRBJ1-2; tentative D call: TRBD1 (5 bases). Germline V CDR1 and CDR2: SGHTA, FQGNSA. V was clipped by 0 bases and J by 0 bases, with 8 bases between them. This CDR3 spans 15 amino acids. The CDR3 loop reads CASSLAAGANYGYTF. DNA of the CDR3: TGTGCCAGCAGCTTAGCGGCGGGGGCTAACTATGGCTACACCTTC.

CDR3 loop: CASSFGGSTYEQYF. The CDR3 coding sequence is TGTGCCAGCAGCTTCGGTGGGAGTACGTACGAGCAGTACTTC. The chain couples TRBV13 to TRBJ2-7; D might be TRBD2 (5 bases). The germline V gene has CDR1 PRHDT and CDR2 FYEKMQ (reference sequence). The CDR3 totals 14 residues. V was clipped by 3 bases and J by 4 bases, with 13 bases between them. Using reference TRBV13 and TRBJ2-7 for the parts outside the CDR3, the full variable domain is AAGVIQSPRHLIKEKRETATLKCYPIPRHDTVYWYQQGPGQDPQFLISFYEKMQSDKGSIPDRFSAQQFSDYHSELNMSSLELGDSALYFCASSFGGSTYEQYFGPGTRLTVT.

Note on this clone: One end of the junction is discordant with germline, which a read error may explain. The chain has TRBV27 and TRBJ1-4; 10 bases match TRBD1. The CDR3 loop spans 14 amino acids. The germline CDR1 and CDR2 sequences are MNHEY and SMNVEV (reference sequence). CDR3 sequence: CASSWTGGNVKLFF. Written as DNA, the CDR3 is TGTGCCAGCAGTTGGACAGGGGGTAATGTAAAACTGTTTTTT.

This clone has only one observation. CDR3 sequence (DNA): TGTGCCAGCAGTTTGTTGGGGGTGAGCTCCTACAATGAGCAGTTCTTC. Translation gives CASSLLGVSSYNEQFF. This sequence joins TRBV27 and TRBJ2-1; D may match TRBD1 or TRBD2 (5 bases each). Per the germline V gene, CDR1 is MNHEY and CDR2 is SMNVEV (reference sequence). Trimming removed 3 bases from V and 0 bases from J, with 12 bases in between. The length of the CDR3 is 16 residues.